This TCR beta chain was retrieved from a study of Tregs in tolerant kidney transplant recipients. Study-level results: This study did not directly address biological reproducibility.

This CDR3 is 16 amino acids long. J lost 9 bases, V lost 4 bases, and 18 bases had no gene match. Germline values: CDR1 SGHTS, CDR2 YDEGEE. As for this clone: Its antigen is unknown.

Clones were sequenced by immunoSEQ multiplex PCR, and TCRdb holds only the in-frame ones, with some missing. The sample carries roughly 7,800 clones, approximately 43% recorded once. The sample consisted of CD4+ T cells from blood cultured with allogeneic cells. V is TRBV5-8 and J is TRBJ2-5; 7 bases are a match to TRBD2. The sequence came from a human donor in good health. The CDR3 bases are TGTGCCAGCAGCCAACAAGGACGGGGAGGGATCCAGGCCCAGTACTTC. The encoded protein is CASSQQGRGGIQAQYF. Filled out from reference TRBV5-8 and TRBJ2-5, the complete variable domain reads EAGVTQSPTHLIKTRGQQATLRCSPISGHTSVYWYQQALGLGLQFLLWYDEGEERNRGNFPPRFSGRQFPNYSSELNVNALELEDSALYLCASSQQGRGGIQAQYFGPGTRLLVL.